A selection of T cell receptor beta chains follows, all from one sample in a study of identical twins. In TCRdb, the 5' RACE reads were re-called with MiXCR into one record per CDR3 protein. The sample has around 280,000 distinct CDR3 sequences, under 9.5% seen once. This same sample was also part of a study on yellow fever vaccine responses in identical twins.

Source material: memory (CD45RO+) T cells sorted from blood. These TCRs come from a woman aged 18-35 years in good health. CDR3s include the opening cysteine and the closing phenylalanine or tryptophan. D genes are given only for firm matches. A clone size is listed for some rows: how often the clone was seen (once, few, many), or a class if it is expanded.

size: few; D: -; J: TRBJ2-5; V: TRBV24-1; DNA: TGTGCCACCAGTTTTGGGCCTCAAGAGACCCAGTACTTC; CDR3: CATSFGPQETQYF
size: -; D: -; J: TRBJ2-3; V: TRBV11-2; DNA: TGTGCCAGCAGCCCACGGATTATGACAGATACGCAGTATTTT; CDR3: CASSPRIMTDTQYF
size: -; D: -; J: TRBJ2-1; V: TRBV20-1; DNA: TGCAGTGCTGGGGAGGTTGGGGGGCCGCGGGCCTACAATGAGCAGTTCTTC; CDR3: CSAGEVGGPRAYNEQFF
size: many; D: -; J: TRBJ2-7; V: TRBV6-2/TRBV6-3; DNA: TGTGCCAGCAAAGCGGCTAGGGACTCCTACGAGCAGTACTTC; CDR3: CASKAARDSYEQYF
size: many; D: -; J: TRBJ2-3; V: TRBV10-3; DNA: TGTGCCATCAGTGAGTCTGACGTCCCAGATACGCAGTATTTT; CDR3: CAISESDVPDTQYF
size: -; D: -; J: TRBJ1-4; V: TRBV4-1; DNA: TGCGCCAGCAGCCAAGATTTGTTCTTTGGGGGGCAAGGTGAAAAACTGTTTTTT; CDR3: CASSQDLFFGGQGEKLFF
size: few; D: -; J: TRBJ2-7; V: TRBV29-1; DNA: TGCAGCGTTGCTATTAGCGGCTACGAGCAGTACTTC; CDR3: CSVAISGYEQYF
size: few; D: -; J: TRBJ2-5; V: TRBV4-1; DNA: TGCGCCAGCAGCCCCACGGGGGGCGCCCAAGAGACCCAGTACTTC; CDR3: CASSPTGGAQETQYF
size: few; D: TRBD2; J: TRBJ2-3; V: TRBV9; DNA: TGTGCCAGCAGCGTAGTAGCGGGAGGCCTTAGAGGGGATACGCAGTATTTT; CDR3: CASSVVAGGLRGDTQYF
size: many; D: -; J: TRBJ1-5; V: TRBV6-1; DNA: TGTGCCAGCAGCGGTACAGGGATCTATCAGCCCCAGCATTTT; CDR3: CASSGTGIYQPQHF
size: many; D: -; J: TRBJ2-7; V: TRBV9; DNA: TGTGCCAGCAGCGTATCCCCGGACTACGAGCAGTACTTC; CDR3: CASSVSPDYEQYF
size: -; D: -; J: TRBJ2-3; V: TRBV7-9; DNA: TGTGCCAGCAGCCCCTGGACCTCGGGAACAGATACGCAGTATTTT; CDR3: CASSPWTSGTDTQYF
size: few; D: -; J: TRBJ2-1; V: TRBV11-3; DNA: TGTGCCAGCAGCTTCCGCGGAGCGGGCTTCTCCTACAATGAGCAGTTCTTC; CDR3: CASSFRGAGFSYNEQFF
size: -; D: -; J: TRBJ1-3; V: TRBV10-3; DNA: TGTGCCATCAGTGAGGGGGGTTCTTACTCTGGAAACACCATATATTTT; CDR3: CAISEGGSYSGNTIYF
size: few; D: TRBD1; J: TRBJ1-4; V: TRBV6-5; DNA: TGTGCCAGCAGTTCCGACAGGGGCTACGAAAAACTGTTTTTT; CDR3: CASSSDRGYEKLFF
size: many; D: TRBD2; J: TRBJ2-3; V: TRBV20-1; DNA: TGCAGTGCAGCCCCACGTCTAGCGGTTTCCACAGATACGCAGTATTTT; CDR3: CSAAPRLAVSTDTQYF
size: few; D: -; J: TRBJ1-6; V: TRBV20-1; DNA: TGCAGTGCTAGAGGGAAAGGGGCCCTTAATTCACCCCTCCACTTT; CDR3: CSARGKGALNSPLHF
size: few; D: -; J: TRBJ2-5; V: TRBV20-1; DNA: TGCAGTGCCTATAGTGGGAAAGAGACCCAGTACTTC; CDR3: CSAYSGKETQYF
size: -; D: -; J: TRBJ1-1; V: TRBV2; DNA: TGTGCCAGCAGATCAGGGGTAACTGAAGCTTTCTTT; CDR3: CASRSGVTEAFF